The 28 T cell receptor beta chains in this list originate from one sample, sequenced in a study of blood T cell repertoires in COVID-19. The assay was immunoSEQ multiplex PCR, and TCRdb's table has in-frame clones only and misses some. The sample lists under 150,000 clones, around 89% occurring once. The sample was peripheral blood. These receptors all come from a man in his fifties with acute or convalescent COVID-19.

Remarks on this clone: Other nucleotide sequences in the sample specify the same CDR3. CDR3 amino acids: CASSYSTNQPQHF. The CDR3 nucleotides read TGTGCCAGCAGTTACTCGACAAATCAGCCCCAGCATTTT. The chain uses TRBV6-5 and TRBJ1-5; D gene unclear. V was cut by 0 bases and J by 4 bases, with 4 bases left in between. CDR1 is MNHEY, CDR2 SVGAGI, per germline. The CDR3 is 13 residues long.

The CDR3 region has the DNA TGCGCCAGCAGCTTGACCGGACTAGCCTACGAGCAGTACTTC. It yields the protein CASSLTGLAYEQYF. J is TRBJ2-7 and V is TRBV5-1; the match to TRBD2 covers 7 bases. V gave up 1 base and J gave up 2 bases; unmatched junction bases: 3. CDR3 size: 14 residues. Germline values: CDR1 SGHRS, CDR2 YFSETQ.

The rearrangement joins TRBV27 to TRBJ1-3; 9 bases align to TRBD1. Unmatched junction bases numbered 11, after V lost 8 bases and J lost 0 bases. Germline values: CDR1 MNHEY, CDR2 SMNVEV (reference sequence). The CDR3 covers 17 residues. For the CDR3, the DNA is TGTGCCAGCTCGATACAGGGGGCGAGCCTCTCTGGAAACACCATATATTTT. It is translated as CASSIQGASLSGNTIYF.

The chain has TRBV14 and TRBJ1-1; D gene unclear. This CDR3 has 12 residues. The germline V gene has CDR1 SGHDN and CDR2 FVKESK. The ends were cut back, 6 bases at V and 4 bases at J, with 9 bases in the middle. As DNA, the CDR3 is TGTGCCAGCAGGGCAGGAGGCACTGAAGCTTTCTTT. This gives the protein CASRAGGTEAFF.

The rearrangement links TRBV6-1 to TRBJ2-1, with 11 bases matching TRBD2. Germline CDR1 and CDR2: MNHNS and SASEGT. V shed 3 bases and J 0 bases; nucleotides not matched to a gene: 1. This CDR3 is 16 amino acids long. The CDR3 region is CASSETSGTSYNEQFF. CDR3 sequence (DNA): TGTGCCAGCAGTGAGACTAGCGGGACCTCCTACAATGAGCAGTTCTTC.

This chain connects TRBV7-2 to TRBJ2-3; 14 positions agree with TRBD2. Germline CDR1 SGHTA, CDR2 FQGNSA. Trimming cost V 2 bases and J 0 bases; bases outside gene matches: 7. CDR3 length: 19 amino acids. This CDR3 reads CASSLRGLAGGESTDTQYF. In DNA, the CDR3 is TGTGCCAGCAGCTTACGAGGACTAGCGGGAGGAGAGAGCACAGATACGCAGTATTTT.

The chain joins TRBV27 to TRBJ1-3; TRBD1 aligns across 7 bases. Losses at the gene ends were 6 bases for V and 8 bases for J; bases not matched to a gene: 7. Germline V gene sequence: CDR1 MNHEY, CDR2 SMNVEV (reference sequence). This CDR3 has 13 amino acids. CDR3 region: CASRTQGSHTIYF. The CDR3 DNA reads as TGTGCCAGCAGGACACAGGGGAGCCACACCATATATTTT.

V is TRBV14 and J is TRBJ1-4; D remains unclear. The germline CDR1 and CDR2 sequences are SGHDN and FVKESK. Deletions cut 4 bases from V and 7 bases from J, with 16 bases between. The CDR3 runs 15 residues. CDR3 loop: CASSLRTGRSEKLFF. DNA of the CDR3: TGTGCCAGCAGCCTCCGGACTGGACGGTCTGAAAAACTGTTTTTT. The entire variable domain, with the rest obtained from reference TRBV14 and TRBJ1-4, is as follows: EAGVTQFPSHSVIEKGQTVTLRCDPISGHDNLYWYRRVMGKEIKFLLHFVKESKQDESGMPNNRFLAERTGGTYSTLKVQPAELEDSGVYFCASSLRTGRSEKLFFGSGTQLSVL.

V and J are TRBV7-9 and TRBJ1-2; weak D call: TRBD1 (6 bases). Trimming pared 5 bases from V and 7 bases from J, leaving 17 bases between. CDR1 and CDR2 (germline): SEHNR, FQNEAQ (reference sequence). The CDR3 is 14 amino acids. The CDR3 DNA reads TGTGCCAGCAGCCGGCCCGGACAGACGGGTGGCTACACCTTC. As protein: CASSRPGQTGGYTF.

The chain couples TRBV10-3 to TRBJ2-7; D might be TRBD2 (8 bases). V dropped 10 bases and J dropped 6 bases, with 22 bases sitting between them. Germline-derived CDR1 and CDR2 are ENHRY and SYGVKD. CDR3 length: 14 residues. Here the CDR3 reads CATRGASGLSEQYF. The CDR3 bases are TGTGCCACCAGGGGGGCTAGCGGGTTGTCCGAGCAGTACTTC.

The chain joins TRBV11-2 to TRBJ2-4; TRBD1 aligns across 7 bases. This CDR3 contains 16 residues. Germline loops: CDR1 SGHAT, CDR2 FQNNGV. V was clipped by 3 bases and J by 1 base; unmatched bases: 6. The CDR3: CASSFPRTGAKNIQYF. The CDR3 nucleotides are TGTGCCAGCAGCTTCCCCCGGACAGGTGCCAAAAACATTCAGTACTTC.

CDR3: CAISDWDRLNTEAFF. In DNA form, the CDR3 reads TGTGCCATCAGTGATTGGGACAGGCTGAACACTGAAGCTTTCTTT. The V gene is TRBV10-3, the J gene TRBJ1-1, with 8 bases lining up with TRBD1. Unmatched junction bases numbered 3, after V lost 3 bases and J lost 0 bases. The germline V gene has CDR1 ENHRY and CDR2 SYGVKD. The CDR3 is made up of 15 amino acids.

V is TRBV27 and J is TRBJ2-1, with D unclear. Trimming stripped 6 bases from V and 0 bases from J, with 6 bases between. CDR3 size: 13 residues. Germline V gives CDR1 MNHEY, CDR2 SMNVEV (reference sequence). CDR3 protein: CASRRSSYNEQFF. The CDR3 DNA is TGTGCCAGCAGGCGGAGCTCCTACAATGAGCAGTTCTTC.

J is TRBJ1-4 and V is TRBV6-5, with D perhaps TRBD1 (5 bases). From germline, CDR1 is MNHEY and CDR2 SVGAGI. This CDR3 comprises 15 residues. The germline V and J ends were trimmed by 8 bases and 3 bases, with 16 bases remaining between them. CDR3 sequence (DNA): TGTGCCAGCTCGAGAGGAGGGGTGGCTAATGAAAAACTGTTTTTT. It translates to CASSRGGVANEKLFF.

The chain joins TRBV5-4 to TRBJ2-5, with D possibly matching TRBD1 (6 bases). Looked up from germline, CDR1 is SGHNT and CDR2 is YYREEE (reference sequence). Trimming left V 4 bases short and J 2 bases short, with 15 bases between. The CDR3 covers 15 residues. The CDR3: CASSPLGQHQETQYF. CDR3 sequence (DNA): TGTGCCAGCAGCCCCCTTGGACAGCATCAAGAGACCCAGTACTTC.

The rearrangement links TRBV5-6 to TRBJ2-6; perhaps TRBD1 as D (5 bases). There are 17 residues in the CDR3. Trimming removed 0 bases from V and 0 bases from J, with 10 bases in between. The V gene's germline CDR1 is SGHDT and CDR2 YYEEEE. CDR3 bases: TGTGCCAGCAGCTTGGGACAGTACAGCTCTGGGGCCAACGTCCTGACTTTC. Its translation is CASSLGQYSSGANVLTF.

The V and J genes are TRBV10-2 and TRBJ1-5; 10 positions match TRBD1. The germline V gene encodes CDR1 WSHSY and CDR2 SAAADI. The CDR3 is made up of 14 amino acids. With V trimmed by 7 bases and J by 6 bases, 6 bases remained unmatched. The CDR3 DNA follows: TGCGCCAGCAATCCGGGGACAGGGGTTCAGCCCCAGCATTTT. Amino acids: CASNPGTGVQPQHF.

The V and J genes are TRBV9 and TRBJ1-6; possibly TRBD1 for D (5 bases). Trimming left V 4 bases short and J 10 bases short, with 18 bases between. Germline V gene sequence: CDR1 SGDLS, CDR2 YYNGEE. There are 15 residues in the CDR3. CDR3 sequence reads: CASSFSGGVDSPLHF. In nucleotides, the CDR3 is TGTGCCAGCAGCTTCAGTGGAGGGGTAGACTCACCCCTCCACTTT.

The chain links TRBV6-5 to TRBJ2-3, with 12 bases aligning to TRBD2. The CDR3 sequence is 14 residues long. The trim removed 7 bases at V and 4 bases at J, leaving 3 bases unmatched. Germline values: CDR1 MNHEY, CDR2 SVGAGI. Written as DNA, the CDR3 is TGTGCCAGCACGACTAGCGGGAGCTCAGATACGCAGTATTTT. Protein product: CASTTSGSSDTQYF.

This clone was seen once. The chain uses TRBV5-1 and TRBJ2-1, with 12 bases lining up with TRBD2. V lost 7 bases to trimming and J lost 0 bases; unmatched junction nucleotides: 5. In germline, CDR1 is SGHRS, CDR2 YFSETQ. The CDR3 contains 16 residues. This CDR3 reads CASFKGLAGSYNEQFF. CDR3 nucleotides: TGCGCCAGCTTTAAGGGACTAGCGGGCTCCTACAATGAGCAGTTCTTC.

This sequence joins TRBV11-1 and TRBJ2-5; 12 bases are a match to TRBD2. V gave up 5 bases and J gave up 6 bases; unmatched junction bases: 7. CDR3 size: 15 residues. The germline CDR1 and CDR2 sequences are SGHAT and FQDESV (reference sequence). Written as DNA, the CDR3 is TGTGCCAGCAGCAGAAGACTAGCGGGAGATCAGACCCAGTACTTC. Amino acid sequence: CASSRRLAGDQTQYF. The full variable domain, in which reference TRBV11-1 and TRBJ2-5 provide the parts outside the CDR3, is EAEVAQSPRYKITEKSQAVAFWCDPISGHATLYWYRQILGQGPELLVQFQDESVVDDSQLPKDRFSAERLKGVDSTLKIQPAELGDSAMYLCASSRRLAGDQTQYFGPGTRLLVL.

The chain recombines TRBV6-1 with TRBJ1-2, with 8 bases identical to TRBD1. V shed 2 bases, J shed 8 bases, and the junction held 10 bases outside the gene matches. The germline gives CDR1 MNHNS, CDR2 SASEGT. This CDR3 spans 15 amino acids. CDR3: CASSEKRDRMSGYTF. Here the CDR3 DNA reads TGTGCCAGCAGTGAAAAACGGGACAGGATGTCGGGCTACACCTTC.

About this clone itself: Distinct nucleotide sequences in the sample also encode this CDR3. This chain links TRBV5-1 with TRBJ1-3; D unresolved. The V gene lost 0 bases and the J gene lost 3 bases, with 4 bases spanning the gap. Per the germline V gene, CDR1 is SGHRS and CDR2 is YFSETQ. This CDR3 spans 13 amino acids. The CDR3 loop is CASSLGGGNTIYF. In DNA, the CDR3 is TGCGCCAGCAGCTTGGGAGGTGGAAACACCATATATTTT.

V and J are TRBV5-6 and TRBJ1-4, with unresolved D. Germline assignment: CDR1 SGHDT and CDR2 YYEEEE. CDR3 length: 16 residues. V was clipped by 1 base and J by 0 bases, with 10 bases between them. The CDR3 nucleotides read TGTGCCAGCAGCTTGAACAGACCTTCAACTAATGAAAAACTGTTTTTT. This translates into CASSLNRPSTNEKLFF.

The chain recombines TRBV2 with TRBJ1-3; D perhaps matches TRBD1 (6 bases). The V and J ends lost 8 bases and 4 bases respectively, with 15 bases between them. The CDR3 has 14 amino acids. Germline CDR1 SNHLY, CDR2 FYNNEI. CDR3 amino acids: CASRAGGAGNTIYF. The DNA for the CDR3 is TGTGCCAGCCGGGCGGGGGGCGCCGGAAACACCATATATTTT. Looking up the rest from reference TRBV2 and TRBJ1-3 gives the full variable domain: EPEVTQTPSHQVTQMGQEVILRCVPISNHLYFYWYRQILGQKVEFLVSFYNNEISEKSEIFDDQFSVERPDGSNFTLKIRSTKLEDSAMYFCASRAGGAGNTIYFGEGSWLTVV.

V and J are TRBV5-8 and TRBJ2-3; TRBD1 aligns across 8 bases. This CDR3 region has 14 residues. The J segment lost 5 bases and the V segment lost 3 bases, leaving 5 bases of the junction unmatched. CDR1 and CDR2 (germline): SGHTS, YDEGEE. CDR3 region: CASSYGQGVDTQYF. The CDR3 DNA is TGTGCCAGCAGCTACGGACAGGGCGTAGATACGCAGTATTTT.

This chain uses TRBV3-1 (or the pseudogene TRBV3-2) with TRBJ1-6; 8 bases map to TRBD1. V was clipped by 4 bases and J by 9 bases; unmatched bases: 8. Germline V lookup: CDR1 LGHDT, CDR2 YNNKEL (reference sequence). There are 15 residues in the CDR3. CDR3 residues: CASSRGQGYASPLHF. The CDR3 DNA reads as TGTGCCAGCAGCCGCGGACAGGGATATGCTTCACCCCTCCACTTT.

The chain uses TRBV2 and TRBJ1-2; the D is unclear. Germline V gene sequence: CDR1 SNHLY, CDR2 FYNNEI. The CDR3 covers 14 residues. Trimming removed 5 bases from V and 2 bases from J, with 12 bases in between. Here the CDR3 reads CASSLTASNYGYTF. The CDR3 bases are TGTGCCAGCAGTCTAACAGCATCCAACTATGGCTACACCTTC. The variable domain in full, with the rest retrieved from reference TRBV2 and TRBJ1-2, is EPEVTQTPSHQVTQMGQEVILRCVPISNHLYFYWYRQILGQKVEFLVSFYNNEISEKSEIFDDQFSVERPDGSNFTLKIRSTKLEDSAMYFCASSLTASNYGYTFGSGTRLTVV.